The subject of this entry is one TCR beta chain. The data were obtained in a study of Tregs in tolerant kidney transplant recipients. Germline V lookup: CDR1 KGHSH, CDR2 LQKENI. This CDR3 has 16 amino acids. The ends were cut back, 6 bases at V and 2 bases at J, with 17 bases in the middle. Mixed chimerism was transient after nonmyeloablative marrow transplants from related graft donors. This table comes from immunoSEQ multiplex PCR, and its TCRdb copy is limited to in-frame clones, with some not included. The data hold fewer than 55,000 clones, with around nine tenths observed a single time. The material sequenced was CD8+ T cells from blood (PBMCs), taken 12 months after the transplant. This sequence joins TRBV18 and TRBJ2-1, with D possibly being TRBD1 (6 bases). The sequence was obtained from a human patient who received a combined kidney and bone marrow transplant. Some T cells may originate from the graft donor. CDR3 sequence: CASSPLSRGPYNEQFF. DNA for the CDR3: TGTGCCAGCTCCCCTTTATCCAGGGGCCCCTACAATGAGCAGTTCTTC.